This T cell receptor (beta chain) was identified in a study of technical replicates of blood from a few donors. Germline V gene data show CDR1 as LGHNT and CDR2 as FRNRAP. Trimming removed 1 base from V and 5 bases from J; junction bases left unmatched: 12. This CDR3 is built from 17 residues. The protocol was immunoSEQ multiplex PCR, while the TCRdb copy is restricted to in-frame clones and leaves out a portion. Among under 35,000 clones listed, more than 80% were seen once. Sequencing input: PBMCs. The sequence derives from a human donor in good health. Some clones in this sample may be carry-over from other donors' samples. The V call is TRBV12-5, the J call TRBJ1-1, with 8 bases fitting TRBD1. DNA of the CDR3: TGTGCTAGTGGTTTGGATACCATACAGGGGGGACTGACTGAAGCTTTCTTT. Residues: CASGLDTIQGGLTEAFF. Filled out from reference TRBV12-5 and TRBJ1-1, the complete variable domain reads DARVTQTPRHKVTEMGQEVTMRCQPILGHNTVFWYRQTMMQGLELLAYFRNRAPLDDSGMPKDRFSAEMPDATLATLKIQPSEPRDSAVYFCASGLDTIQGGLTEAFFGQGTRLTVV.